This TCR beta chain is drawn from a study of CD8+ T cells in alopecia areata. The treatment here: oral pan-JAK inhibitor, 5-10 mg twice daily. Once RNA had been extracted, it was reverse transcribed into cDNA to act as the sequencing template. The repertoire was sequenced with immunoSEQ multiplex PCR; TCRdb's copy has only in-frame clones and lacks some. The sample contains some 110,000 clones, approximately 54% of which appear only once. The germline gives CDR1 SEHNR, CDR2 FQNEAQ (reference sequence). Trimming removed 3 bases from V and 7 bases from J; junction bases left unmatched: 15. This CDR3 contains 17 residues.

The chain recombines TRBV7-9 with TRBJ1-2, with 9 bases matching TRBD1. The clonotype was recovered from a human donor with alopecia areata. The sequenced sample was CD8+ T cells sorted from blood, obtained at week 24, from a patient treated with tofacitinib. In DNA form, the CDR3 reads TGTGCCAGCAGCTTCGACCGACCGGGACAGGGAGGAGGTGGCTACACCTTC. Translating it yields CASSFDRPGQGGGGYTF.